Presented here are 4 T cell receptor beta chains from one specimen sequenced in a study of early T cells in non-severe SARS-CoV-2 infection. TCRdb reanalysed the 5' RACE reads using MiXCR and keeps one entry per CDR3 protein. The table shows 90,000 to 130,000 distinct CDR3 sequences, with around 12% occurring only once. Sequencing was performed on whole blood, taken at baseline. Receptor source: an adult who was a healthcare worker with PCR-confirmed SARS-CoV-2 infection or an uninfected control (not recorded which).

This clonotype occurred many times. The chain joins TRBV29-1 to TRBJ1-2, with D unclear. The CDR3 is 13 residues long. Between the trimmed V and J ends, which lost 7 bases and 1 base, there was a span of 13 bases. Per germline, CDR1 SQVTM and CDR2 ANQGSEA. The CDR3: CSGISGSNYGYTF. As DNA, the CDR3 is TGCAGCGGAATATCGGGCAGTAACTATGGCTACACCTTC.

The chain joins TRBV20-1 to TRBJ2-3; D not certain. V was cut by 6 bases and J by 0 bases, with 16 bases left in between. The germline V gene has CDR1 DFQATT and CDR2 SNEGSKA (reference sequence). The CDR3 has 15 residues. CDR3 sequence reads: CSAPRPTLSTDTQYF. The CDR3 region has the DNA TGCAGTGCCCCCCGACCTACCCTTAGCACAGATACGCAGTATTTT.

The chain is built from TRBV4-1 and TRBJ1-1; no clear D. CDR3 length: 14 amino acids. Trimming removed 5 bases from V and 0 bases from J, with 10 bases in between. CDR1 is MGHRA and CDR2 is YSYEKL in the germline V gene. Here the CDR3 reads CASSRSAMNTEAFF. CDR3 coding DNA: TGCGCCAGCAGCAGATCAGCAATGAACACTGAAGCTTTCTTT.

This clonotype was observed many times. The rearrangement joins TRBV4-1 to TRBJ2-2, with no clear D. Trimming left V 0 bases short and J 8 bases short, with 7 bases between. This CDR3 region has 13 residues. The germline V gene has CDR1 MGHRA and CDR2 YSYEKL. The CDR3 sequence is CASSQEDGGELFF. The CDR3 DNA reads TGCGCCAGCAGCCAAGAGGACGGAGGGGAGCTGTTTTTT.